These 21 T cell receptor beta chains were all obtained from the same sample, sequenced in a study of T-cell reconstitution after alpha-beta-depleted transplantation in children. Using unique molecular identifiers, the investigators prepared the TCRbeta library. TCRdb itself ran the PCR reads through MiXCR, one entry per CDR3 protein. The sample carries 600,000 to 700,000 distinct CDR3 sequences, less than 15% recorded once. Sequenced material: PBMCs, taken before TCRalphabeta/CD19-depleted stem cell transplant. These receptors were taken from a girl aged 2-9 years with congenital amegakaryocytic thrombocytopenia, due to receive a stem cell transplant.

This clonotype was counted between two and nine times. The chain joins TRBV5-1 to TRBJ2-5; D is tentatively TRBD1 or TRBD2 (5 bases each). Germline values: CDR1 SGHRS, CDR2 YFSETQ. Trimming stripped 1 base from V and 3 bases from J, with 22 bases between. This CDR3 is built from 18 residues. The CDR3 loop reads CASSLSPGPRRDEETQYF. CDR3 DNA sequence: TGCGCCAGCAGCTTGTCGCCAGGCCCGCGACGGGACGAAGAGACCCAGTACTTC.

This clonotype was picked up a small number of times. The rearrangement uses TRBV20-1 and TRBJ1-1, with D unclear. CDR1 and CDR2 from the germline V gene are DFQATT and SNEGSKA (reference sequence). V was trimmed by 4 bases and J by 8 bases, leaving 11 bases between them. CDR3 length equals 11 residues. The CDR3 reads CSATHGNEAFF. CDR3 nucleotides: TGCAGTGCTACCCATGGGAACGAAGCTTTCTTT.

This clonotype was recorded at least ten times. The chain joins TRBV6-1 to TRBJ2-7; TRBD2 matches at 7 bases. CDR3 length equals 15 residues. The germline V gene has CDR1 MNHNS and CDR2 SASEGT. V lost 4 bases to trimming and J lost 6 bases; unmatched junction nucleotides: 12. CDR3 DNA sequence: TGTGCCAGCAGTGGGAAGCGGACTAGTTTAATCGAGCAGTACTTC. The encoded protein is CASSGKRTSLIEQYF.

DNA of the CDR3: TGCAGTGCTAGGCGGGATCTATGGAATGAGCAGTTCTTC. It is translated as CSARRDLWNEQFF. This sequence joins TRBV20-1 and TRBJ2-1; a possible D gene is TRBD2 (6 bases). CDR3 length: 13 residues. The germline gives CDR1 DFQATT, CDR2 SNEGSKA (reference sequence). The germline V and J ends were trimmed by 3 bases and 7 bases, with 13 bases remaining between them.

This clonotype was observed once. This chain joins TRBV7-9 and TRBJ2-7, with 7 bases lining up with TRBD1. Trimming took 4 bases from V and 3 from J; bases not matched to a gene: 9. This CDR3 is 15 amino acids long. CDR1 and CDR2 (germline): SEHNR, FQNEAQ (reference sequence). CDR3 loop: CASSSPGQSFYEQYF. CDR3 nucleotide sequence: TGTGCCAGCAGCTCTCCGGGACAGTCTTTCTACGAGCAGTACTTC.

This clonotype appeared many times. The rearrangement uses TRBV5-1 and TRBJ2-3; perhaps TRBD2 as D (6 bases). The germline CDR1 and CDR2 sequences are SGHRS and YFSETQ. V was cut by 1 base and J by 0 bases, with 12 bases left in between. This CDR3 has 16 residues. CDR3 protein: CASSLRERISTDTQYF. DNA for the CDR3: TGCGCCAGCAGCTTGCGGGAGAGGATTAGCACAGATACGCAGTATTTT.

This clonotype occurred many times. The chain links TRBV14 to TRBJ2-1, with D perhaps TRBD1 (5 bases). Looked up from germline, CDR1 is SGHDN and CDR2 is FVKESK. Trimming stripped 0 bases from V and 8 bases from J, with 17 bases between. This CDR3 has 16 amino acids. CDR3 DNA: TGTGCCAGCAGCCAAGATTGGGGCTTGGGTACCGATGAGCAGTTCTTC. Its translation: CASSQDWGLGTDEQFF.

This clonotype occurred many times. V and J are TRBV20-1 and TRBJ2-1; D is undetermined. With 6 bases removed from V and 1 base from J, the gap between germline ends came to 10 bases. Germline loops: CDR1 DFQATT, CDR2 SNEGSKA (reference sequence). This CDR3 spans 13 amino acids. CDR3 in DNA: TGCAGTGCCGACATGGGGTCCTACAATGAGCAGTTCTTC. It codes for CSADMGSYNEQFF.

The gene calls are TRBV20-1 and TRBJ1-2; 10 bases are a match to TRBD1. The CDR3 is 18 residues long. The V gene end was trimmed by 0 bases and the J gene end by 7 bases; junction bases not matched to a gene: 17. CDR1 and CDR2 from the germline V gene are DFQATT and SNEGSKA (reference sequence). CDR3 DNA sequence: TGCAGTGCTAGAGATCCGGTCCCCGGGACAGGGGAAGCGGCTGGCTACACCTTC. Amino acids: CSARDPVPGTGEAAGYTF.

This clonotype was seen at least ten times. The gene calls are TRBV19 and TRBJ1-2; D is uncertain. The germline gives CDR1 LNHDA, CDR2 SQIVND (reference sequence). The CDR3 loop spans 16 amino acids. Trimming took 10 bases from V and 1 from J, leaving 22 bases between them. The CDR3, as DNA: TGTGCCACCACGGGATTGCCGCCCGTCTTTAACTATGGCTACACCTTC. It codes for CATTGLPPVFNYGYTF.

This clonotype was detected many times. The chain links TRBV20-1 to TRBJ2-7; the D gene could be TRBD1 or TRBD2 (5 bases each). This CDR3 is 18 amino acids long. CDR1 DFQATT and CDR2 SNEGSKA come from the germline V gene (reference sequence). Trimming removed 2 bases from V and 4 bases from J, with 27 bases in between. This CDR3 reads CSARSAWGNSHAGYEQYF. Here the CDR3 DNA reads TGCAGTGCTAGATCCGCTTGGGGGAACAGTCACGCCGGGTACGAGCAGTACTTC.

This clonotype was seen more than once but under ten times. The rearrangement links TRBV3-1 to TRBJ2-1; perhaps D is TRBD1 or TRBD2 (6 bases each). Germline V CDR1 and CDR2: LGHDT, YNNKEL (reference sequence). Trimming pared 1 base from V and 6 bases from J, leaving 19 bases between. The CDR3 consists of 17 residues. The CDR3 loop reads CASSQAAGRLGGNEQFF. DNA for the CDR3: TGTGCCAGCAGCCAAGCCGCGGGGAGACTAGGGGGCAATGAGCAGTTCTTC.

The genes are TRBV20-1 and TRBJ2-1, with 9 bases that match TRBD2. The CDR3 extends over 14 amino acids. V lost 5 bases and J lost 8; bases outside the gene matches: 10. In germline, CDR1 is DFQATT, CDR2 SNEGSKA (reference sequence). The CDR3 spells CSAGIAGGPHEQFF. The CDR3 nucleotides are TGCAGTGCTGGCATCGCGGGAGGGCCCCATGAGCAGTTCTTC.

In its sample, this clonotype was seen a few times. The genes are TRBV29-1 and TRBJ2-7; possibly TRBD2 for D (7 bases). Germline V CDR1 and CDR2: SQVTM, ANQGSEA. V was shortened by 7 bases and J by 4 bases, with 17 bases between the two germline ends. The CDR3 is made up of 13 amino acids. The CDR3 coding sequence is TGCAGCGCCCGTTCGGGGGGCGCGTACGAGCAGTACTTC. Protein product: CSARSGGAYEQYF.

The CDR3 DNA sequence: TGCGCCAGCAGCGCAGACAGGTCCCCCTACGAGCAGTACTTC. It yields the protein CASSADRSPYEQYF. The chain joins TRBV5-1 to TRBJ2-7; TRBD1 is a possible D gene (6 bases). The CDR3 extends over 14 amino acids. From germline, CDR1 is SGHRS and CDR2 YFSETQ. Trimming took 4 bases from V and 2 from J, leaving 13 bases between them. The full variable domain, rest sourced from reference TRBV5-1 and TRBJ2-7, is KAGVTQTPRYLIKTRGQQVTLSCSPISGHRSVSWYQQTPGQGLQFLFEYFSETQRNKGNFPGRFSGRQFSNSRSEMNVSTLELGDSALYLCASSADRSPYEQYFGPGTRLTVT.

At least ten counts were recorded for this clonotype. The rearrangement joins TRBV7-9 to TRBJ1-4; 7 bases align to TRBD1. This CDR3 is 16 amino acids long. With 5 bases clipped from V and 5 bases from J, the junction kept 11 bases outside the gene matches. Germline CDR1 and CDR2: SEHNR and FQNEAQ (reference sequence). The CDR3 loop is CASSDHSGTANEKLFF. The CDR3 bases are TGTGCCAGCAGCGACCACTCCGGGACAGCAAATGAAAAACTGTTTTTT.

This chain links TRBV7-9 with TRBJ2-7; 9 bases line up with TRBD2. The CDR3 has 16 residues. Germline V lookup: CDR1 SEHNR, CDR2 FQNEAQ (reference sequence). Losses at the gene ends were 5 bases for V and 3 bases for J; bases not matched to a gene: 11. The CDR3 loop is CASSAPSGTSSYEQYF. The CDR3 DNA reads as TGTGCCAGCAGCGCCCCTAGCGGGACATCGAGCTACGAGCAGTACTTC.

This clonotype has ten or more counts. V gene TRBV7-9 combines with J gene TRBJ1-1, with D perhaps matching TRBD1 (5 bases). The CDR3 loop spans 12 amino acids. Per germline, CDR1 SEHNR and CDR2 FQNEAQ (reference sequence). V dropped 3 bases and J dropped 9 bases, with 11 bases sitting between them. CDR3 region: CASSFGQNKAFF. CDR3 nucleotides: TGTGCCAGCAGCTTTGGACAAAACAAAGCTTTCTTT.

Ten or more counts support this clonotype. The chain couples TRBV6-1 to TRBJ1-5; 9 bases match TRBD1. The CDR3 runs 15 residues. Unmatched junction bases numbered 5, after V lost 2 bases and J lost 6 bases. Looked up from germline, CDR1 is MNHNS and CDR2 is SASEGT. DNA of the CDR3: TGTGCCAGCAGTGAAAAAGGGACAGGGTTTCAGCCCCAGCATTTT. Residues: CASSEKGTGFQPQHF.

This clonotype was seen many times. The chain is built from TRBV12-3 or TRBV12-4 and TRBJ1-1, with TRBD1 as a possible D gene (5 bases). V dropped 7 bases and J dropped 2 bases, with 11 bases sitting between them. The CDR3 has 13 residues. The CDR3 region has the DNA TGTGCCAGCATAAAGGGACCTAACACTGAAGCTTTCTTT. Its protein product is CASIKGPNTEAFF.

The chain couples TRBV12-3 or TRBV12-4 to TRBJ1-5; D gene ambiguous. Trimming took 1 base from V and 6 from J, leaving 10 bases between them. This CDR3 contains 14 residues. The CDR3 sequence: CASSLEGVGQPQHF. In DNA, the CDR3 is TGTGCCAGCAGTTTAGAGGGAGTAGGTCAGCCCCAGCATTTT.